This T cell receptor beta chain originates from a study of PD-1 blockade in classical Hodgkin lymphoma. Study findings and constraints: Complete responders' baseline diversity resembled that of newly diagnosed patients.

TCRdb's table, derived via immunoSEQ multiplex PCR, lists solely in-frame clones and lacks some. This sample has 7,000 or so clones, with roughly 80% found just once. For this clone: Its antigen remains unidentified.

All patients experienced relapse after autologous stem cell transplantation, and brentuximab vedotin exposure was variable. Purification of CD4+ T cells from thawed PBMCs was performed via magnetic negative selection. Patients reached a best response of complete response, partial response or progressive disease. In germline, CDR1 is MNHEY, CDR2 SVGAGI. V was cut by 5 bases and J by 10 bases, with 18 bases left in between. The CDR3 sequence is 15 residues long. Sequencing used CD4+ T cells from blood, obtained at baseline. The TCR originated in a human donor with classical Hodgkin lymphoma. V and J are TRBV6-5 and TRBJ1-6, with D perhaps TRBD1 (5 bases). The CDR3 is CASSRTLDVGSPLHF. CDR3 sequence (DNA): TGTGCCAGCAGTCGGACACTGGATGTAGGATCACCCCTCCACTTT.